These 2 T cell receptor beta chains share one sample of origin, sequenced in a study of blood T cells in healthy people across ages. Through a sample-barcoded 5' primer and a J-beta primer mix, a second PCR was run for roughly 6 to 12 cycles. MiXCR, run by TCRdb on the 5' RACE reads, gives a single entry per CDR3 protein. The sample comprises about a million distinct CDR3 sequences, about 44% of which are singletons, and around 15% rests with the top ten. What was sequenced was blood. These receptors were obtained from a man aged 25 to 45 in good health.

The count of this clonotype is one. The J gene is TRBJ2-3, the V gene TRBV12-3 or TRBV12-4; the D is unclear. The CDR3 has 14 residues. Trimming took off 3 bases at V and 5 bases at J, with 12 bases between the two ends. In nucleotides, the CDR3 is TGTGCCAGCAGTTTCTTAATAAGGAGAGATACGCAGTATTTT. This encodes CASSFLIRRDTQYF.

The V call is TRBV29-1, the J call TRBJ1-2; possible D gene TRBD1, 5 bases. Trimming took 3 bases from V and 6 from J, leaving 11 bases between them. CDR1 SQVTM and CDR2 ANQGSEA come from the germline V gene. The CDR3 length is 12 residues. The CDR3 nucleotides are TGCAGCGTTGAGAGAGGGGTAGATGGCTACACCTTC. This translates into CSVERGVDGYTF.